The clone carrying this T cell receptor beta chain was recorded many times. Antigen unknown. This same CDR3 is encoded by further DNA sequences in the sample. This CDR3 spans 15 amino acids. The germline CDR1 and CDR2 sequences are SGHAT and FQNNGV. The germline V and J ends were trimmed by 5 bases and 0 bases, with 12 bases remaining between them. The entry originates in a study of shared clonotypes between healthy human individuals. Study context: CD4 naive and CD4 memory each took three plates per donor, while CD8 naive took two and CD8 memory one. General study findings and limits: Measured sharing among donors was expected to vary with sequencing depth. Clonotypes shared by all four sorted-subset donors had higher generation probabilities than non-shared clonotypes. What naive subsets generally showed was a larger estimated richness than memory subsets showed.

Method: immunoSEQ multiplex PCR; TCRdb's copy keeps in-frame clones and lacks some. The repertoire holds about 360,000 clones, with roughly 80% as singletons. This chain uses TRBV11-2 with TRBJ2-3, with a weak D call TRBD1 (7 bases). This clonotype originated in a man aged 25 to 40 in good health. Sequencing was performed on memory CD4+ T cells sorted from blood. Subset given: CD45RA-negative fraction. For the CDR3, the DNA is TGTGCCAGCAGCCTCAGGGGGACTAGCACAGATACGCAGTATTTT. This codes for CASSLRGTSTDTQYF.